One and the same sample provided the 24 T cell receptor beta chains below, sequenced in a study of blood T cell repertoires in COVID-19. Repertoires were generated with immunoSEQ multiplex PCR, while TCRdb's copy carries only in-frame clones and drops some. This repertoire shows roughly 520,000 clones, approximately 90% found once; its top ten account for about 1.7%. The sample taken for sequencing was PBMCs or T cells enriched from blood (not recorded which). The receptors come from a middle-aged woman who had recovered from COVID-19.

J is TRBJ1-2 and V is TRBV13, with D perhaps TRBD1 (6 bases). Trimming took 6 bases from V and 6 from J, leaving 23 bases between them. The CDR3 covers 16 residues. Germline V gene data show CDR1 as PRHDT and CDR2 as FYEKMQ (reference sequence). For the CDR3, the DNA is TGTGCCAGCAGTCCCGGATTTAGGGGGTCTGATGATGGCTACACCTTC. Protein sequence: CASSPGFRGSDDGYTF.

A single count supports this clone. This rearrangement joins TRBV5-4 to TRBJ1-1; D is unclear. The CDR3 extends over 12 amino acids. Germline-derived CDR1 and CDR2 are SGHNT and YYREEE (reference sequence). The germline V and J ends were trimmed by 4 bases and 5 bases, with 9 bases remaining between them. The CDR3 spells CASSHSETEAFF. The CDR3 DNA is TGTGCCAGCAGCCACTCGGAGACTGAAGCTTTCTTT.

The CDR3 region has the DNA TGTGCCAGCAGCTTAGTTGCCCCAGCCTACGAGCAGTACTTC. It yields the protein CASSLVAPAYEQYF. The V gene is TRBV7-2, the J gene TRBJ2-7; no firm D call. The CDR3 is 14 residues long. V lost 1 base and J lost 2, with 9 bases in between. Germline loops: CDR1 SGHTA, CDR2 FQGNSA. Variable domain in full (rest from reference TRBV7-2 and TRBJ2-7): GAGVSQSPSNKVTEKGKDVELRCDPISGHTALYWYRQSLGQGLEFLIYFQGNSAPDKSGLPSDRFSAERTGGSVSTLTIQRTQQEDSAVYLCASSLVAPAYEQYFGPGTRLTVT.

This rearrangement joins TRBV5-6 to TRBJ2-1; 10 nucleotides align to TRBD2. Germline loops: CDR1 SGHDT, CDR2 YYEEEE. There are 17 residues in the CDR3. With 4 bases clipped from V and 3 bases from J, the junction kept 10 bases outside the gene matches. The DNA of the CDR3 is TGTGCCAGCAGCCGGGCGTCTAGCGGGAGTCTCTACAATGAGCAGTTCTTC. Translation: CASSRASSGSLYNEQFF.

The rearrangement links TRBV7-9 to TRBJ1-1; TRBD1 aligns across 10 bases. This CDR3 is 17 amino acids long. Germline lookup yields CDR1 SEHNR and CDR2 FQNEAQ (reference sequence). The J segment lost 0 bases and the V segment lost 1 base, leaving 5 bases of the junction unmatched. The CDR3 DNA sequence: TGTGCCAGCAGCTTAGGGACAGGGGGACGAATGAACACTGAAGCTTTCTTT. It codes for CASSLGTGGRMNTEAFF.

This clone was found once. The rearrangement links TRBV7-2 to TRBJ2-3, with D possibly matching TRBD2 (5 bases). The CDR3 has 16 residues. Deletions cut 1 base from V and 0 bases from J, with 11 bases between. Germline V gene sequence: CDR1 SGHTA, CDR2 FQGNSA. The CDR3 nucleotides are TGTGCCAGCAGCTTAGGGGCTAGCCGGAGCACAGATACGCAGTATTTT. Its translation is CASSLGASRSTDTQYF.

The chain is built from TRBV5-6 and TRBJ1-1; D is unresolved. Trimming cost V 4 bases and J 3 bases, with 10 bases left between them. This CDR3 has 13 amino acids. Germline CDR1 is SGHDT and CDR2 is YYEEEE. The CDR3: CASSLRGYTEAFF. DNA for the CDR3: TGTGCCAGCAGCCTTCGAGGGTACACTGAAGCTTTCTTT. Filled out from reference TRBV5-6 and TRBJ1-1, the complete variable domain reads DAGVTQSPTHLIKTRGQQVTLRCSPKSGHDTVSWYQQALGQGPQFIFQYYEEEERQRGNFPDRFSGHQFPNYSSELNVNALLLGDSALYLCASSLRGYTEAFFGQGTRLTVV.

This clone was observed once. This sequence joins TRBV27 and TRBJ2-1, with TRBD2 matching 11 bases. Germline values: CDR1 MNHEY, CDR2 SMNVEV (reference sequence). This CDR3 spans 13 amino acids. With 8 bases clipped from V and 6 bases from J, the junction kept 3 bases outside the gene matches. Here the CDR3 DNA reads TGTGCCAGCCGACTAGCGGGAACCAATGAGCAGTTCTTC. It is translated as CASRLAGTNEQFF.

The gene calls are TRBV24-1 and TRBJ2-3; D might be TRBD2 (7 bases). The germline V gene has CDR1 KGHDR and CDR2 SFDVKD. The V gene lost 4 bases and the J gene lost 3 bases, with 25 bases spanning the gap. CDR3 length: 19 residues. In nucleotides, the CDR3 is TGTGCCACCAGTGAGAATAGGGGACAAGCGGGGAGTATTACAGATACGCAGTATTTT. This encodes CATSENRGQAGSITDTQYF.

V gene TRBV3-1 (or the pseudogene TRBV3-2) combines with J gene TRBJ2-1; weak D call: TRBD1 (6 bases). V gave up 4 bases and J gave up 13 bases, with 14 bases separating them. Germline V CDR1 and CDR2: LGHDT, YNNKEL (reference sequence). This CDR3 has 12 residues. The CDR3 reads CASSRTDSEQFF. For the CDR3, the DNA is TGTGCCAGCAGCCGGACGGACAGTGAACAGTTCTTC.

This clone was counted between two and nine times. The chain employs TRBV19 and TRBJ1-5, with a tentative D call TRBD1 (6 bases). V lost 6 bases and J 4 bases, leaving 16 bases between the germline ends. Germline-derived CDR1 and CDR2 are LNHDA and SQIVND (reference sequence). The CDR3 runs 15 residues. CDR3 sequence reads: CASRPPGTSNQPQHF. The CDR3 DNA follows: TGTGCCAGTAGACCCCCTGGGACAAGTAATCAGCCCCAGCATTTT. The full variable domain, rest sourced from reference TRBV19 and TRBJ1-5, is DGGITQSPKYLFRKEGQNVTLSCEQNLNHDAMYWYRQDPGQGLRLIYYSQIVNDFQKGDIAEGYSVSREKKESFPLTVTSAQKNPTAFYLCASRPPGTSNQPQHFGDGTRLSIL.

The rearrangement links TRBV14 to TRBJ1-2, with D unresolved. The germline CDR1 and CDR2 sequences are SGHDN and FVKESK. The germline V and J ends were trimmed by 1 base and 10 bases, with 7 bases remaining between them. The CDR3 covers 11 residues. CDR3 sequence: CASSQAGFYTF. Written as DNA, the CDR3 is TGTGCCAGCAGCCAAGCCGGGTTCTACACCTTC.

This clone appeared once. The rearrangement uses TRBV25-1 and TRBJ2-3, with TRBD2 as a possible D gene (5 bases). Germline lookup yields CDR1 MGHDK and CDR2 SYGVNS. The V and J ends lost 3 bases and 0 bases respectively, with 13 bases between them. The CDR3 sequence is 16 residues long. The chain's CDR3 is CASSDGLETSTDTQYF. In DNA, the CDR3 is TGTGCCAGCAGTGACGGACTGGAAACCAGCACAGATACGCAGTATTTT. Based on the CDR3 plus reference TRBV25-1 and TRBJ2-3, the full variable domain is EADIYQTPRYLVIGTGKKITLECSQTMGHDKMYWYQQDPGMELHLIHYSYGVNSTEKGDLSSESTVSRIRTEHFPLTLESARPSHTSQYLCASSDGLETSTDTQYFGPGTRLTVL.

Only one count was recorded for this clone. The chain uses TRBV11-3 and TRBJ1-1, with D possibly TRBD1 on 6 matching bases. Germline-derived CDR1 and CDR2 are SGHNT and YENEEA. V lost 5 bases, J lost 1 base, and 14 bases lay in between. There are 15 residues in the CDR3. CDR3 loop: CASSIRTEENTEAFF. CDR3 nucleotide sequence: TGTGCCAGCAGCATCCGGACAGAAGAGAACACTGAAGCTTTCTTT.

The chain employs TRBV27 and TRBJ2-7; tentatively, D is TRBD1 (6 bases). This CDR3 has 18 amino acids. CDR1 is MNHEY, CDR2 SMNVEV, per germline (reference sequence). Trimming cost V 2 bases and J 5 bases, with 25 bases left between them. The CDR3 nucleotides are TGTGCCAGCAGTTTAGGTAAATGGAAGGACGGCGCAGGGGACGAGCAGTACTTC. Residues: CASSLGKWKDGAGDEQYF.

The chain couples TRBV7-2 to TRBJ1-1; a weak D match, TRBD1 (5 bases). The CDR3 covers 15 residues. Germline CDR1 is SGHTA and CDR2 is FQGNSA. Trimming cost V 5 bases and J 0 bases, with 13 bases left between them. The CDR3 protein is CASSPQGYLNTEAFF. DNA of the CDR3: TGTGCCAGCAGCCCCCAGGGCTACCTGAACACTGAAGCTTTCTTT.

This rearrangement joins TRBV5-6 to TRBJ2-3; possibly TRBD2 for D (6 bases). Per germline, CDR1 SGHDT and CDR2 YYEEEE. This CDR3 comprises 14 residues. V shed 3 bases and J shed 5 bases, with 13 bases lying between them. CDR3 DNA sequence: TGTGCCAGCAGCTCCGGATTGGGGGGAGATACGCAGTATTTT. Protein: CASSSGLGGDTQYF.

The V and J genes are TRBV7-2 and TRBJ2-1; the D gene is possibly TRBD1 (5 bases). Germline V gene sequence: CDR1 SGHTA, CDR2 FQGNSA. The CDR3 spans 15 residues. The germline V and J ends were trimmed by 5 bases and 6 bases, with 17 bases remaining between them. DNA of the CDR3: TGTGCCAGCAGCGCGACGGGCTTAGGGGTCAATGAGCAGTTCTTC. Its protein is CASSATGLGVNEQFF.

The chain couples TRBV3-1 (or the pseudogene TRBV3-2) to TRBJ1-5; D is unclear. The length of the CDR3 is 13 residues. The germline V gene encodes CDR1 LGHDT and CDR2 YNNKEL (reference sequence). V lost 1 base, J lost 3 bases, and 4 bases lay in between. DNA for the CDR3: TGTGCCAGCAGCCAAGCCCTCAATCAGCCCCAGCATTTT. Protein product: CASSQALNQPQHF.

This rearrangement joins TRBV7-9 to TRBJ2-7; the match to TRBD1 covers 8 bases. Germline V gene lookup returns CDR1 SEHNR and CDR2 FQNEAQ (reference sequence). The CDR3 has 15 residues. Trimming took 5 bases from V and 4 from J; bases not matched to a gene: 10. The CDR3 bases are TGTGCCAGCAGCCATACCGGGACAGGACCTTACGAGCAGTACTTC. Translating gives CASSHTGTGPYEQYF.

This clone was detected a few times. The chain combines TRBV19 with TRBJ1-5, with 8 bases lining up with TRBD1. The CDR3 consists of 21 residues. Germline lookup yields CDR1 LNHDA and CDR2 SQIVND (reference sequence). V was pared by 1 base and J by 3 bases, with 20 bases of the junction left unmatched. Here the CDR3 reads CASSIVVGAVIGQGYNQPQHF. CDR3 nucleotides: TGTGCCAGTAGTATAGTAGTAGGGGCGGTCATAGGACAGGGCTACAATCAGCCCCAGCATTTT.

The chain carries TRBV5-6 and TRBJ1-1; D remains ambiguous. V was shortened by 0 bases and J by 1 base, with 7 bases between the two germline ends. The germline V gene encodes CDR1 SGHDT and CDR2 YYEEEE. The CDR3 runs 14 residues. CDR3 region: CASSLVGGNTEAFF. The CDR3 bases are TGTGCCAGCAGCTTGGTGGGAGGGAACACTGAAGCTTTCTTT.

This clone has only one observation. The CDR3 spells CASSPPRPGNSNQPQHF. The CDR3 region has the DNA TGTGCCAGCTCACCACCCCGTCCGGGGAATAGCAATCAGCCCCAGCATTTT. This chain links TRBV18 with TRBJ1-5, with no clear D. Per germline, CDR1 KGHSH and CDR2 LQKENI. There are 17 residues in the CDR3. The germline V and J ends were trimmed by 0 bases and 0 bases, with 12 bases remaining between them.

The J gene is TRBJ1-1, the V gene TRBV5-1, with D maybe TRBD1 (5 bases). V was clipped by 4 bases and J by 8 bases, with 12 bases between them. This CDR3 spans 12 amino acids. CDR1 and CDR2 (germline): SGHRS, YFSETQ. CDR3 loop: CASSLSGLEAFF. In nucleotides, the CDR3 is TGCGCCAGCAGCCTCTCGGGACTGGAAGCTTTCTTT.